These 8 T cell receptor beta chains were sequenced from one sample in a study of T cell responses to AZD1222 COVID-19 vaccine (TCRdb year 2021). Read against the paper, the sample's time point label means: about 28 days (+/-7) after the second vaccine dose. The library was produced with the immunoSEQ multiplex PCR assay. TCRdb holds this immuneACCESS table with in-frame rearrangements only. Some clones are missing; in checked studies, unresolved V genes explain under half, and the rest has no known cause. The sample table contains tens of thousands of clones; only one count was recorded for 90% of them. About two fifths of the sample rests with the top ten. This sample comprised peripheral blood, obtained 28 days after the second AZD1222 dose. These receptors originate from an adult who received the AZD1222 COVID-19 vaccine.

The chain uses TRBV6-6 and TRBJ1-5; no clear D. The CDR3 spans 14 residues. V was trimmed by 2 bases and J by 7 bases, leaving 12 bases between them. CDR1 and CDR2 from the germline V gene are MNHNY and SVGAGI (reference sequence). The CDR3 loop reads CASSYNAAYQPQHF. The CDR3 nucleotides are TGTGCCAGCAGTTACAACGCCGCATACCAGCCCCAGCATTTT.

This chain links TRBV5-4 with TRBJ1-4, with TRBD1 matching 7 bases. With 4 bases clipped from V and 5 bases from J, the junction kept 5 bases outside the gene matches. The CDR3 covers 14 residues. Germline lookup yields CDR1 SGHNT and CDR2 YYREEE (reference sequence). CDR3 region: CASSRGQENEKLFF. The CDR3 nucleotides read TGTGCCAGCAGCCGTGGACAGGAGAATGAAAAACTGTTTTTT.

The CDR3 DNA reads as TGTGCCAGCTCACTATCCCGCGGGTCGGCCACTGAAGCTTTCTTT. It translates to CASSLSRGSATEAFF. This chain joins TRBV18 and TRBJ1-1, with D uncertain. The CDR3 sequence is 15 residues long. V was shortened by 4 bases and J by 4 bases, with 16 bases between the two germline ends. Germline CDR1 reads KGHSH; CDR2 reads LQKENI.

The CDR3 sequence is CASTRAGVSNEQFF. In nucleotides, the CDR3 is TGTGCCAGCACCCGAGCGGGGGTGTCCAATGAGCAGTTCTTC. This rearrangement joins TRBV28 to TRBJ2-1; 8 nucleotides agree with TRBD2. The trim removed 7 bases at V and 6 bases at J, leaving 8 bases unmatched. This CDR3 region has 14 residues. The germline V gene encodes CDR1 MDHEN and CDR2 SYDVKM.

The chain combines TRBV6-1 with TRBJ1-5, with no clear D. Germline V gives CDR1 MNHNS, CDR2 SASEGT. This CDR3 region has 13 residues. V dropped 0 bases and J dropped 14 bases, with 14 bases sitting between them. Here the CDR3 reads CASSEALREDEHF. CDR3 sequence (DNA): TGTGCCAGCAGTGAAGCGCTTCGGGAGGATGAGCATTTT.

The chain uses TRBV7-9 and TRBJ2-7, with D uncertain. The CDR3 is 12 amino acids. Germline CDR1 reads SEHNR; CDR2 reads FQNEAQ (reference sequence). V was pared by 6 bases and J by 9 bases, with 15 bases between. The CDR3 nucleotides read TGTGCCAGCAGTCTCCCCCTACTAAGGCAGTACTTC. Translation: CASSLPLLRQYF.

This clone appeared once. V and J are TRBV7-9 and TRBJ1-5; 7 nucleotides agree with TRBD1. CDR1 and CDR2 (germline): SEHNR, FQNEAQ (reference sequence). J was trimmed by 4 bases and V by 0 bases; bases with no gene match: 9. The CDR3 is made up of 17 amino acids. This CDR3 reads CASSLAPTGSGNQPQHF. The CDR3, as DNA: TGTGCCAGCAGCTTAGCTCCGACAGGGTCGGGTAATCAGCCCCAGCATTTT.

This clone was seen just once. One end of the junction does not line up with germline, which may come from a read error. The V gene is TRBV12-3 or TRBV12-4, the J gene TRBJ1-2, with D hard to call. The CDR3 totals 12 residues. CDR3 sequence reads: CASSNTGPYQIF. For the CDR3, the DNA is TGTGCCAGCAGTAACACCGGGCCTTATCAAATCTTC.